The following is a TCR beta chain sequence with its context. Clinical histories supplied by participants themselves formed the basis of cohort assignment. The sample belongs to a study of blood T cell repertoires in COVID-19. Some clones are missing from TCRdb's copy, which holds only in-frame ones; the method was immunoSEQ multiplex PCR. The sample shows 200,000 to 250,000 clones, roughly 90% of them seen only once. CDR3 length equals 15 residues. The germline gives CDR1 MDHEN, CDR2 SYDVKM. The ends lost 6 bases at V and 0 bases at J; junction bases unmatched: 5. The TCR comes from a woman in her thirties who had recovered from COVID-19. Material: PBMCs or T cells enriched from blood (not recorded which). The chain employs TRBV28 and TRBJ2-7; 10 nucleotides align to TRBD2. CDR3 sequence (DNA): TGTGCCAGCAGAGGAGGACTAGCGGACTCCTACGAGCAGTACTTC. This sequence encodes CASRGGLADSYEQYF. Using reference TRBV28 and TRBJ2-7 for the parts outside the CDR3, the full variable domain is DVKVTQSSRYLVKRTGEKVFLECVQDMDHENMFWYRQDPGLGLRLIYFSYDVKMKEKGDIPEGYSVSREKKERFSLILESASTNQTSMYLCASRGGLADSYEQYFGPGTRLTVT.